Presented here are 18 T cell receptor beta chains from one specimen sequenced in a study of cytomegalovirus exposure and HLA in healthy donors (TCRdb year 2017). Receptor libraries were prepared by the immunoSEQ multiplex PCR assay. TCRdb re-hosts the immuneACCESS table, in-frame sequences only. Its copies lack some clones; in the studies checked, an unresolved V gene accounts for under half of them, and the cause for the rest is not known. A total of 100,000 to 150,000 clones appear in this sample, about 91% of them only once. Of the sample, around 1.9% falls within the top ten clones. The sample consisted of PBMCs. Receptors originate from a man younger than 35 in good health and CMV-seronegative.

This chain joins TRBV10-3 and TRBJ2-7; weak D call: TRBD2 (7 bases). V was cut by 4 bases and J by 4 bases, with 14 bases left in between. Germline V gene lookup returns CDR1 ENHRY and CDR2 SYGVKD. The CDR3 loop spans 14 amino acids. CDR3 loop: CAISALGGAYEQYF. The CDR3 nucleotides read TGTGCCATCAGTGCCCTGGGGGGGGCATACGAGCAGTACTTC.

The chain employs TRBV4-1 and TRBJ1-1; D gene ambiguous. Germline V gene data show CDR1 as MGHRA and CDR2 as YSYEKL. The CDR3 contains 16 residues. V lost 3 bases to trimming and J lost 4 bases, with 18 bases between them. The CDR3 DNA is TGCGCCAGCAGCCAGGCGGCCCGACCCGGGAGCACTGAAGCTTTCTTT. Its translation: CASSQAARPGSTEAFF.

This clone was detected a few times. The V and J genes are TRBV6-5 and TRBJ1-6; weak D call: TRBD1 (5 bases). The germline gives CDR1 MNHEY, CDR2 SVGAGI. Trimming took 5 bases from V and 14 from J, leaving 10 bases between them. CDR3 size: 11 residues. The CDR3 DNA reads TGTGCCAGCAGTGCGCAGGGAACCCTCCACTTT. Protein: CASSAQGTLHF.

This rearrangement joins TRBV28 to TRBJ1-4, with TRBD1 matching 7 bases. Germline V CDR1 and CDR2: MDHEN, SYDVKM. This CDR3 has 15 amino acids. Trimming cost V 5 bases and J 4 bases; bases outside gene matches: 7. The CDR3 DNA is TGTGCCAGCAGTGACAGGGCCGGGGGTAATGAAAAACTGTTTTTT. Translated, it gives CASSDRAGGNEKLFF.

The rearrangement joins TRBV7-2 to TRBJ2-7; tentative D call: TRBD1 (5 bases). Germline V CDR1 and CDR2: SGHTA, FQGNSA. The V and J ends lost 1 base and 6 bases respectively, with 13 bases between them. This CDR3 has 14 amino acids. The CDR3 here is CASSLVVRAGEQYF. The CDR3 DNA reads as TGTGCCAGCAGCTTAGTGGTCAGGGCCGGCGAGCAGTACTTC.

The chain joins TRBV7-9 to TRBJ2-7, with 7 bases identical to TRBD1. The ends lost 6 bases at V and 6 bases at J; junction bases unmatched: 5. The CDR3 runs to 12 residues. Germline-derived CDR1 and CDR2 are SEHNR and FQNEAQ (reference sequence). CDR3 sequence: CASREQGSEQYF. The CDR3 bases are TGTGCCAGCAGGGAACAGGGGAGCGAGCAGTACTTC.

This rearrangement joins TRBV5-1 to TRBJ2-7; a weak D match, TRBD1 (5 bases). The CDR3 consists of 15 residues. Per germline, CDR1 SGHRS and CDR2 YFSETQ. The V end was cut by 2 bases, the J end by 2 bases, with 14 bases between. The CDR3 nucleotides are TGCGCCAGCAGCTTCAACAACAGGCTTACCTACGAGCAGTACTTC. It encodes CASSFNNRLTYEQYF.

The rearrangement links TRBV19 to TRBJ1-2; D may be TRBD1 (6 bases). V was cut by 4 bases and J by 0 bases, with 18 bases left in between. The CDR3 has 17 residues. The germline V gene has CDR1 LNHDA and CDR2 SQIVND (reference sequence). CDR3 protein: CASSKDRGRPSNYGYTF. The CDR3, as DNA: TGTGCCAGTAGTAAGGACAGAGGTCGCCCATCTAACTATGGCTACACCTTC. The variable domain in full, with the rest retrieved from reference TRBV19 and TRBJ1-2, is DGGITQSPKYLFRKEGQNVTLSCEQNLNHDAMYWYRQDPGQGLRLIYYSQIVNDFQKGDIAEGYSVSREKKESFPLTVTSAQKNPTAFYLCASSKDRGRPSNYGYTFGSGTRLTVV.

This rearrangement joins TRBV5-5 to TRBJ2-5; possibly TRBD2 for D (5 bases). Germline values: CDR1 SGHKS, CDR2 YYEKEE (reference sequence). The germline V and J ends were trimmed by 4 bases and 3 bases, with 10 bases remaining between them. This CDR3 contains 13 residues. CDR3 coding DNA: TGTGCCAGCAGCCCCCCGAGGGAAGAGACCCAGTACTTC. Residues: CASSPPREETQYF.

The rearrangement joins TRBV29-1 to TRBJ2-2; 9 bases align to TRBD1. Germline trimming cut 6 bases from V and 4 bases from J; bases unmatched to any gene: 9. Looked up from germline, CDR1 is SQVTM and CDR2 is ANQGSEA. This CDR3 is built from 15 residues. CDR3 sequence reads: CSVNTGQGGTGELFF. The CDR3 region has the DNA TGCAGCGTGAATACGGGACAGGGAGGCACCGGGGAGCTGTTTTTT.

In nucleotides, the CDR3 is TGTGCCAGCTGCTTAAGCGGTTGGGAGACCCAGTACTTC. It is translated as CASCLSGWETQYF. The chain couples TRBV6-1 to TRBJ2-5; D is possibly TRBD2 (5 bases). Trimming shortened V by 8 bases and J by 5 bases, and 15 bases separated the two germline ends. This CDR3 contains 13 residues. CDR1 is MNHNS and CDR2 is SASEGT in the germline V gene.

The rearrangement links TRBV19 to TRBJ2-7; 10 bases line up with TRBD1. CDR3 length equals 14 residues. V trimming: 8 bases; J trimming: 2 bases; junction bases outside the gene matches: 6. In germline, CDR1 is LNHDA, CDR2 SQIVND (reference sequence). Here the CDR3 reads CASSRGQGAYEQYF. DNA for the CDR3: TGTGCCAGTTCTCGCGGACAGGGGGCCTACGAGCAGTACTTC.

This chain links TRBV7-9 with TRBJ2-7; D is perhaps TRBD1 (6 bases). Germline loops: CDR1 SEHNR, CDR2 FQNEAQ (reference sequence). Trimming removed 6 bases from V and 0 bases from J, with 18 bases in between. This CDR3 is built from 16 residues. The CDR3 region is CASSPSTGSSSYEQYF. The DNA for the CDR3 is TGTGCCAGCAGTCCGTCAACAGGGTCGAGCTCCTACGAGCAGTACTTC. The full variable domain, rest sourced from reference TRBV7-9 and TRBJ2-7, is DTGVSQNPRHKITKRGQNVTFRCDPISEHNRLYWYRQTLGQGPEFLTYFQNEAQLEKSRLLSDRFSAERPKGSFSTLEIQRTEQGDSAMYLCASSPSTGSSSYEQYFGPGTRLTVT.

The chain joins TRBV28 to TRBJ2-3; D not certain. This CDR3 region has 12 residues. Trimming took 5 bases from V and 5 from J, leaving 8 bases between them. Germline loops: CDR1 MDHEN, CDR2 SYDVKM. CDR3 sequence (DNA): TGTGCCAGCAGTCTAGACCGAGATACGCAGTATTTT. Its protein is CASSLDRDTQYF.

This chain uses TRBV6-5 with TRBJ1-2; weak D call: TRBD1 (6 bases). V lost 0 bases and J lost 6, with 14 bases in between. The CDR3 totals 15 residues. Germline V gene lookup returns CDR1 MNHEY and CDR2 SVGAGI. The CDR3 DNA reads TGTGCCAGCAGTTACTCAATGGCAGGGGTTAATGGCTACACCTTC. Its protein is CASSYSMAGVNGYTF.

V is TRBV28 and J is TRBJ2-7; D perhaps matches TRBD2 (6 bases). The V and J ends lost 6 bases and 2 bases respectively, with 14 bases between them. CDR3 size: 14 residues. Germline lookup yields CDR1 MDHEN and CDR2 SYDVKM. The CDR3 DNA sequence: TGTGCCAGCAGGCCGGGACTCATGGCCTACGAGCAGTACTTC. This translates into CASRPGLMAYEQYF.

The CDR3 DNA sequence: TGTGCCAGCAGCTTAGACACTGGAAACACCATATATTTT. Translating gives CASSLDTGNTIYF. The chain carries TRBV13 and TRBJ1-3, with unresolved D. The CDR3 is 13 residues long. Germline V gene lookup returns CDR1 PRHDT and CDR2 FYEKMQ (reference sequence). Trimming left V 1 base short and J 2 bases short, with 3 bases between.

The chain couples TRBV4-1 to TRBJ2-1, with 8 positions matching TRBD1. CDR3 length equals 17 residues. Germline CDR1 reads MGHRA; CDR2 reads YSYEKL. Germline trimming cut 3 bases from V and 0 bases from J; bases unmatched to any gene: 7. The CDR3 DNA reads TGCGCCAGCAGCCACAGACAGGGGTCATCCTCCTACAATGAGCAGTTCTTC. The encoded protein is CASSHRQGSSSYNEQFF.